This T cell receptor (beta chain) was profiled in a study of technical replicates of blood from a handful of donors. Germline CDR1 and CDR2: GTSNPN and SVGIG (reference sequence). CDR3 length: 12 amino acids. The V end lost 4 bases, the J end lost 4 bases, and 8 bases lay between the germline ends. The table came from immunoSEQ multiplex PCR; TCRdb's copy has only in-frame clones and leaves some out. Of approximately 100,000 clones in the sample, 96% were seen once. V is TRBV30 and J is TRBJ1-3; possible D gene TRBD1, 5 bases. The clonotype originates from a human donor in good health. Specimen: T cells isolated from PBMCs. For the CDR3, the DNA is TGTGCCTGGACTCGGGGGGGAAACACCATATATTTT. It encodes CAWTRGGNTIYF.